This TCR beta chain was identified in a study of human T cells and chemical hapten exposure. Study context: Slight differences in pooled library volume were the main source of varying TCR yields across samples. Whole-study findings and limits: It should be noted that donors had alopecia, so their immune response may differ from healthy people's. Counts of TCRs expanded at PT1 correlated positively with patch test score.

This clonotype was counted at least ten times. Its antigen is not known. TCRdb independently ran MiXCR on the RACE reads; one entry per CDR3 protein. This sample has 90,000 or so distinct CDR3 sequences; around 7.9% occur once, and the top ten carry 2.5% to 3%. Sample time point: pre-sensitization, week 0. Stated treatment: therapeutic diphenylcyclopropenone sensitization with weekly scalp DPC. Ahead of each patch test application, blood was drawn. This TCR was sampled from a man aged 35 to 55 with alopecia areata. Some clones in this sample may be carry-over from other donors' samples. The sequenced sample was whole blood, obtained in connection with sensitization to the hapten diphenylcyclopropenone (DPC).

DNA of the CDR3: TGTGCCAGCCGCCGAATTCTGAACACTGAAGCTTTCTTT. Its translation is CASRRILNTEAFF. The J gene is TRBJ1-1, the V gene TRBV6-2 or TRBV6-3; D not resolved. Trimming took off 8 bases at V and 0 bases at J, with 10 bases between the two ends. The length of the CDR3 is 13 residues. Germline V lookup: CDR1 MNHEY, CDR2 SVGEGT.